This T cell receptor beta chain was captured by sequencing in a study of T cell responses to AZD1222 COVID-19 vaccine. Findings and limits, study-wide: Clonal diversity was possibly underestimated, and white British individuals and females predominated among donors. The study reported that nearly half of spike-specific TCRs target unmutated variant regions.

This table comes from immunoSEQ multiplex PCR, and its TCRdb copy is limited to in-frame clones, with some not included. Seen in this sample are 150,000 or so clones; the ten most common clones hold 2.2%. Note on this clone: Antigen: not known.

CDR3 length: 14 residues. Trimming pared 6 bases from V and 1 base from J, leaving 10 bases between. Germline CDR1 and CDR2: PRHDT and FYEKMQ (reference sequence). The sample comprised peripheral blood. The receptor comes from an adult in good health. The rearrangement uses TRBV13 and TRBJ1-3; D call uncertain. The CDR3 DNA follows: TGTGCCAGCAGTCGGCCCTTTTCTGGAAACACCATATATTTT. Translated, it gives CASSRPFSGNTIYF.